Listed below are T cell receptor beta chains from one sample, sequenced in a study of blood T cell repertoires in COVID-19. Measured with immunoSEQ multiplex PCR; TCRdb has only the in-frame clones, and not every one. The sample holds 250,000 to 300,000 clones, 85% to 90% seen once. What was sequenced was peripheral blood. Receptors originate from a man aged 18 to 29 with active or convalescent COVID-19. CDR3s include the opening cysteine and the closing phenylalanine or tryptophan.

TRBJ1-1	TRBV14	CASRQESVNTEAFF
TRBJ2-5	TRBV5-1	CASSLVSGQETQYF
TRBJ2-7	TRBV14	CASNTGGFYEQYF
TRBJ2-1	TRBV29-1	CSVDRGRGEQFF
TRBJ2-2	TRBV25-1	CASGTTWELFF
TRBJ2-1	TRBV5-6	CASSLFSYEQFF
TRBJ2-1	TRBV15	CATSRDFLVGRDNEQFF
TRBJ2-5	TRBV6-1	CASSEALGTQETQYF
TRBJ1-1	TRBV28	CASSWNTEAFF
TRBJ2-1	TRBV6-2/TRBV6-3	CASSYPDGTSGRAMDNEQFF
TRBJ1-3	TRBV19	CASSIPGSGNTIYF
TRBJ2-3	TRBV13	CASSLQGVGTDTQYF
TRBJ2-2	TRBV5-1	CASSLAVGTSGGPNTGELFF
TRBJ1-1	TRBV6-2/TRBV6-3	CASSYAGSMAFF
TRBJ2-7	TRBV12-3/TRBV12-4	CASSLGPFPYF
TRBJ1-5	TRBV6-2/TRBV6-3	CASSYFMGQGAYSNQPQHF
TRBJ1-2	TRBV3-1/TRBV3-2	CASSPLQGDYGYTF
TRBJ1-2	TRBV6-5	CASTLGTGDGYTF
TRBJ1-3	TRBV3-1/TRBV3-2	CASSQDITGLGGNTIYF
TRBJ2-7	TRBV27	CASRGTSSYEQYF
TRBJ2-3	TRBV25-1	CASSEYGPGTDTQYF
TRBJ1-2	TRBV29-1	CSVSVQENYGYTF
TRBJ1-4	TRBV7-3	CASSEGQGGKLFF
TRBJ1-1	TRBV19	CASSIEDLNTEAFF
TRBJ1-5	TRBV10-3	CATTLDGGPGPQHF
TRBJ1-1	TRBV5-1	CASSDNRDTPQAFF
TRBJ2-4	TRBV6-5	CASSSLTGENIQYF
TRBJ2-1	TRBV2	CASTRDSSGGGNEQFF
TRBJ1-1	TRBV5-1	CASSLVSLGQNRRAFF
TRBJ2-5	TRBV3-1/TRBV3-2	CASSHDQETQYF
TRBJ1-3	TRBV28	CATDTGFAGNTIYF
TRBJ2-1	TRBV3-1/TRBV3-2	CASSQEVAVETNEQFF
TRBJ2-5	TRBV18	CASSEQGPQETQYF
TRBJ2-3	TRBV5-1	CASSGGGADTQYF
TRBJ2-2	TRBV5-4	CASSTTGTGELFF